Presented here are 28 T cell receptor beta chains from one specimen sequenced in a study of T-cell reconstitution after alpha-beta-depleted transplantation in children. Unique molecular identifiers were used to barcode this TCRbeta library. TCRdb re-analysed the PCR reads in MiXCR, keeping a single row per CDR3 protein. This table holds 200,000 to 300,000 distinct CDR3 sequences, roughly 25% found once. Here the sequenced sample was PBMCs, taken before TCRalphabeta/CD19-depleted stem cell transplant. The receptors were gathered from a girl aged 2 to 10 with Fanconi anemia, due to receive a stem cell transplant.

The chain employs TRBV6-1 and TRBJ2-3; no clear D. The CDR3 totals 14 residues. Germline V gene sequence: CDR1 MNHNS, CDR2 SASEGT. V was clipped by 5 bases and J by 2 bases, with 11 bases between them. The CDR3 loop is CASSLQLVTDTQYF. The CDR3 region has the DNA TGTGCCAGCAGTCTTCAGCTCGTCACAGATACGCAGTATTTT.

In its sample, this clonotype was seen many times. This chain links TRBV29-1 with TRBJ2-7; 10 positions match TRBD2. CDR3 size: 14 residues. J was trimmed by 9 bases and V by 3 bases; bases with no gene match: 11. The germline V gene has CDR1 SQVTM and CDR2 ANQGSEA. CDR3 in amino acids: CSVESGRGLHAQYF. The CDR3 nucleotides read TGCAGCGTTGAGAGCGGGAGGGGCCTACACGCGCAGTACTTC.

This clonotype was recorded at least ten times. This chain links TRBV7-2 with TRBJ2-5; D remains unclear. Per the germline V gene, CDR1 is SGHTA and CDR2 is FQGNSA. Trimming took 2 bases from V and 1 from J, leaving 5 bases between them. This CDR3 spans 13 amino acids. Written as DNA, the CDR3 is TGTGCCAGCAGCTTATATCGCCAAGAGACCCAGTACTTC. Translated, it gives CASSLYRQETQYF.

CDR3 protein: CASSYRGENEQFF. CDR3 nucleotides: TGTGCCAGCAGTTACAGGGGGGAGAATGAGCAGTTCTTC. This rearrangement joins TRBV6-5 to TRBJ2-1; tentatively, D is TRBD1 or TRBD2 (6 bases each). The CDR3 contains 13 residues. Germline CDR1 reads MNHEY; CDR2 reads SVGAGI. Between the trimmed V and J ends, which lost 2 bases and 7 bases, there was a span of 9 bases.

At least ten counts were recorded for this clonotype. The chain recombines TRBV20-1 with TRBJ1-6; no firm D call. Trimming took off 1 base at V and 0 bases at J, with 10 bases between the two ends. The CDR3 loop spans 16 amino acids. CDR1 and CDR2 from the germline V gene are DFQATT and SNEGSKA (reference sequence). CDR3 sequence: CSARGTPLSYNSPLHF. The CDR3 DNA follows: TGCAGTGCTAGAGGAACCCCCCTCTCCTATAATTCACCCCTCCACTTT.

The chain combines TRBV29-1 with TRBJ2-6; 8 bases are shared with TRBD2. The length of the CDR3 is 15 residues. Germline V lookup: CDR1 SQVTM, CDR2 ANQGSEA. V lost 6 bases and J lost 0; bases outside the gene matches: 4. The CDR3 bases are TGCAGCGTGGCCGGGGGGGCCTCTGGGGCCAACGTCCTGACTTTC. It encodes CSVAGGASGANVLTF.

This chain uses TRBV10-2 with TRBJ2-7; D uncertain. There are 13 residues in the CDR3. V was cut by 5 bases and J by 0 bases, with 8 bases left in between. In germline, CDR1 is WSHSY, CDR2 SAAADI. DNA for the CDR3: TGCGCCAGCAGTCACACTCCCTCCTACGAGCAGTACTTC. It encodes CASSHTPSYEQYF.

This clonotype was observed a few times. The J gene is TRBJ1-2, the V gene TRBV29-1, with D possibly being TRBD1 (5 bases). Deletions cut 3 bases from V and 4 bases from J, with 6 bases between. Germline CDR1 SQVTM, CDR2 ANQGSEA. CDR3 length: 11 amino acids. CDR3: CSVDGGYGYTF. CDR3 sequence (DNA): TGCAGCGTTGACGGGGGCTATGGCTACACCTTC.

This clonotype has a handful of counts. The rearrangement uses TRBV29-1 and TRBJ1-1; D is possibly TRBD1 (6 bases). This CDR3 contains 13 residues. The germline V gene encodes CDR1 SQVTM and CDR2 ANQGSEA. V was cut by 3 bases and J by 3 bases, with 11 bases left in between. CDR3 nucleotide sequence: TGCAGCGTTGATTACAGGGTAGACACTGAAGCTTTCTTT. Amino acid sequence: CSVDYRVDTEAFF.

In this sample, this clonotype turned up many times. The chain links TRBV29-1 to TRBJ2-7; possibly TRBD1 or TRBD2 for D (5 bases each). V lost 5 bases, J lost 0 bases, and 11 bases lay in between. The CDR3 has 13 residues. Germline V gives CDR1 SQVTM, CDR2 ANQGSEA. This chain's CDR3 is CSVTGPSSYEQYF. The DNA of the CDR3 is TGCAGCGTTACGGGACCGAGCTCCTACGAGCAGTACTTC.

The chain links TRBV4-1 to TRBJ1-1; perhaps TRBD1 as D (5 bases). Trimming cost V 2 bases and J 1 base, with 11 bases left between them. CDR3 length: 15 amino acids. The germline CDR1 and CDR2 sequences are MGHRA and YSYEKL. The CDR3 spells CASSQHGGGNTEAFF. Written as DNA, the CDR3 is TGCGCCAGCAGCCAACATGGTGGGGGGAACACTGAAGCTTTCTTT.

The DNA of the CDR3 is TGCAGTGCTAGATCCGGGACTAGCGGTAACAATGAGCAGTTCTTC. This codes for CSARSGTSGNNEQFF. The chain links TRBV20-1 to TRBJ2-1; the match to TRBD2 covers 11 bases. In germline, CDR1 is DFQATT, CDR2 SNEGSKA (reference sequence). J lost 5 bases, V lost 2 bases, and 5 bases had no gene match. The CDR3 runs to 15 residues.

V usage is TRBV29-1 and J usage is TRBJ2-1; 7 bases fit TRBD1. CDR1 SQVTM and CDR2 ANQGSEA come from the germline V gene. V gave up 1 base and J gave up 2 bases; unmatched junction bases: 2. The CDR3 sequence is 14 residues long. CDR3 coding DNA: TGCAGCGTTGAAGGCCAGGGGGCCTACAATGAGCAGTTCTTC. As protein: CSVEGQGAYNEQFF.

Many counts were recorded for this clonotype. This rearrangement joins TRBV3-1 to TRBJ2-7; the match to TRBD1 covers 8 bases. The CDR3 is 15 amino acids. V gave up 1 base and J gave up 4 bases; unmatched junction bases: 6. CDR1 is LGHDT and CDR2 is YNNKEL in the germline V gene (reference sequence). CDR3: CASSQVQGALYEQYF. The DNA for the CDR3 is TGTGCCAGCAGCCAAGTCCAGGGGGCGTTATACGAGCAGTACTTC.

The chain has TRBV7-3 and TRBJ2-1; D not resolved. Trimming took off 1 base at V and 9 bases at J, with 13 bases between the two ends. From germline, CDR1 is SGHTA and CDR2 FQGTGA. The CDR3 has 14 residues. In nucleotides, the CDR3 is TGTGCCAGCAGCTTAAGGCCGAGGCTGGGTGAGCAGTTCTTC. Encoded protein: CASSLRPRLGEQFF. The full variable domain, with the rest looked up from reference TRBV7-3 and TRBJ2-1, is GAGVSQTPSNKVTEKGKYVELRCDPISGHTALYWYRQSLGQGPEFLIYFQGTGAADDSGLPNDRFFAVRPEGSVSTLKIQRTERGDSAVYLCASSLRPRLGEQFFGPGTRLTVL.

CDR3 sequence: CSVESDRGEYEQYF. In DNA, the CDR3 is TGCAGCGTTGAATCGGACAGGGGCGAATACGAGCAGTACTTC. This rearrangement joins TRBV29-1 to TRBJ2-7; TRBD1 aligns across 9 bases. This CDR3 is built from 14 residues. After removal of 2 bases from V and 4 bases from J, the junction contained 6 bases not matched to a gene. Germline assignment: CDR1 SQVTM and CDR2 ANQGSEA.

This chain joins TRBV7-9 and TRBJ2-1; 10 nucleotides align to TRBD2. Germline CDR1 and CDR2: SEHNR and FQNEAQ (reference sequence). The CDR3 has 15 residues. The V gene end was trimmed by 5 bases and the J gene end by 4 bases; junction bases not matched to a gene: 5. DNA of the CDR3: TGTGCCAGCAGCCGAGCGGGAGGGCAGTACAATGAGCAGTTCTTC. Protein sequence: CASSRAGGQYNEQFF. The variable domain in full, completed from reference TRBV7-9 and TRBJ2-1, reads DTGVSQNPRHKITKRGQNVTFRCDPISEHNRLYWYRQTLGQGPEFLTYFQNEAQLEKSRLLSDRFSAERPKGSFSTLEIQRTEQGDSAMYLCASSRAGGQYNEQFFGPGTRLTVL.

This clonotype was seen only once. The gene calls are TRBV24-1 and TRBJ2-7; D gene uncertain. Germline V gene lookup returns CDR1 KGHDR and CDR2 SFDVKD. V was cut by 7 bases and J by 7 bases, with 13 bases left in between. This CDR3 is 12 amino acids long. CDR3 sequence: CATSTSSREQYF. In DNA, the CDR3 is TGTGCCACCAGCACGAGTAGTCGGGAGCAGTACTTC.

This clonotype has at least ten counts. The chain carries TRBV12-3 or TRBV12-4 and TRBJ2-1; D is undetermined. The CDR3 totals 13 residues. With 2 bases removed from V and 9 bases from J, the gap between germline ends came to 11 bases. DNA for the CDR3: TGTGCCAGCAGTTTACGCCTAGATGGTGAGCAGTTCTTC. Amino acids: CASSLRLDGEQFF.

This clonotype occurred many times. The V and J genes are TRBV18 and TRBJ2-3; 7 bases map to TRBD2. The ends lost 0 bases at V and 7 bases at J; junction bases unmatched: 1. Per the germline V gene, CDR1 is KGHSH and CDR2 is LQKENI. The CDR3 is 13 amino acids. DNA for the CDR3: TGTGCCAGCTCACCACCGGGACTACATACGCAGTATTTT. This translates into CASSPPGLHTQYF.

This clonotype was counted at least ten times. The chain carries TRBV4-2 and TRBJ2-7; either TRBD1 or TRBD2 may fit D (5 bases each). Germline CDR1 reads LGHNA; CDR2 reads YNFKEQ. V lost 4 bases and J lost 0, with 7 bases in between. This CDR3 spans 13 amino acids. The CDR3 reads CASSRDPSYEQYF. The CDR3, as DNA: TGTGCCAGCAGCCGGGACCCCTCCTACGAGCAGTACTTC.

There are a few counts of this clonotype. This chain connects TRBV20-1 to TRBJ2-1; 8 positions agree with TRBD2. CDR1 is DFQATT, CDR2 SNEGSKA, per germline (reference sequence). The J segment lost 4 bases and the V segment lost 6 bases, leaving 14 bases of the junction unmatched. The CDR3 runs 16 residues. CDR3 residues: CSADRPAGARYNEQFF. The CDR3 DNA follows: TGCAGTGCCGATCGGCCAGCGGGGGCTCGGTACAATGAGCAGTTCTTC.

The chain couples TRBV29-1 to TRBJ1-2; TRBD1 matches at 9 bases. The V segment lost 0 bases and the J segment 3 bases; nucleotides outside the gene matches: 5. Looked up from germline, CDR1 is SQVTM and CDR2 is ANQGSEA. The CDR3 is made up of 15 amino acids. DNA of the CDR3: TGCAGCGTTGAAGATTACAGGGGGCGATACTATGGCTACACCTTC. Amino acid sequence: CSVEDYRGRYYGYTF.

V and J are TRBV5-1 and TRBJ2-7, with D uncertain. Germline V CDR1 and CDR2: SGHRS, YFSETQ. The CDR3 length is 14 residues. The ends were cut back, 0 bases at V and 5 bases at J, with 12 bases in the middle. The CDR3 DNA sequence: TGCGCCAGCAGCTTGGCCGATAGTGGGGACGAGCAGTACTTC. This gives the protein CASSLADSGDEQYF.

The chain uses TRBV12-5 and TRBJ1-1; D gene ambiguous. Germline V gives CDR1 LGHNT, CDR2 FRNRAP. CDR3 length equals 12 residues. Trimming pared 4 bases from V and 4 bases from J, leaving 7 bases between. This CDR3 is CASGSLGTEAFF. The CDR3 nucleotides read TGTGCTAGTGGTTCACTGGGCACTGAAGCTTTCTTT.

The rearrangement joins TRBV29-1 to TRBJ2-5; D is unclear. V lost 4 bases, J lost 1 base, and 7 bases lay in between. This CDR3 comprises 12 residues. Looked up from germline, CDR1 is SQVTM and CDR2 is ANQGSEA. CDR3 protein: CSVVSPQETQYF. As DNA, the CDR3 is TGCAGCGTTGTTAGTCCCCAAGAGACCCAGTACTTC.

The sample holds a few counts of this clonotype. This sequence joins TRBV7-3 and TRBJ2-7, with no clear D. Trimming removed 4 bases from V and 6 bases from J, with 13 bases in between. CDR3 size: 13 residues. CDR1 and CDR2 from the germline V gene are SGHTA and FQGTGA. The chain's CDR3 is CASSSDRRSEQYF. The CDR3 nucleotides read TGTGCCAGCAGCTCAGACCGGCGTTCCGAGCAGTACTTC. The full variable domain, with the rest looked up from reference TRBV7-3 and TRBJ2-7, is GAGVSQTPSNKVTEKGKYVELRCDPISGHTALYWYRQSLGQGPEFLIYFQGTGAADDSGLPNDRFFAVRPEGSVSTLKIQRTERGDSAVYLCASSSDRRSEQYFGPGTRLTVT.

The chain links TRBV20-1 to TRBJ2-5, with 9 bases that match TRBD2. V lost 6 bases and J lost 11; bases outside the gene matches: 13. Germline lookup yields CDR1 DFQATT and CDR2 SNEGSKA (reference sequence). CDR3 length equals 13 residues. The CDR3 region is CSASGLASREQYF. CDR3 nucleotide sequence: TGCAGTGCCTCGGGACTAGCCTCAAGAGAACAGTACTTC.